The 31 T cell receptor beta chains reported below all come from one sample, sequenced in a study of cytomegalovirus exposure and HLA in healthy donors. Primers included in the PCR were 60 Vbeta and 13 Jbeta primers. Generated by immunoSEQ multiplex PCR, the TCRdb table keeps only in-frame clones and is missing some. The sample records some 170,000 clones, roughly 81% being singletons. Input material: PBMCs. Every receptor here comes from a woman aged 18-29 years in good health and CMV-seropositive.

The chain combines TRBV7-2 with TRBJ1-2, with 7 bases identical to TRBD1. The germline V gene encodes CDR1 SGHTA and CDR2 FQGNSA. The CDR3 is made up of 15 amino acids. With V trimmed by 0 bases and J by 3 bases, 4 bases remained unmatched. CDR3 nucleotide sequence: TGTGCCAGCAGCTTAGCGTGGACAGGCGACTATGGCTACACCTTC. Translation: CASSLAWTGDYGYTF.

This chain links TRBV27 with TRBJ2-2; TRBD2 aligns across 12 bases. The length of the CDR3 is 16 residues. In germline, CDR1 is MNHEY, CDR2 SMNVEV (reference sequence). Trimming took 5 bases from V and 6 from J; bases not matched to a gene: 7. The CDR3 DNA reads TGTGCCAGCAGTCCCCTAGCGGGGGGGCCACCCGGGGAGCTGTTTTTT. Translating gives CASSPLAGGPPGELFF.

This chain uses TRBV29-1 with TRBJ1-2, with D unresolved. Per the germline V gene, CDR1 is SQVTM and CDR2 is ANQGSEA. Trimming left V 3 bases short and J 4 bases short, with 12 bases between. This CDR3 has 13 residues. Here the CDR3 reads CSVDPPGSYGYTF. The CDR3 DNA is TGCAGCGTTGACCCCCCCGGGAGCTATGGCTACACCTTC.

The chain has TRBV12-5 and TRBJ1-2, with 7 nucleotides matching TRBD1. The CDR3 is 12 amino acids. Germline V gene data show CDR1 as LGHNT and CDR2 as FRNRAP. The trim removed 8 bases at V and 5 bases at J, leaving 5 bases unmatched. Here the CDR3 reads CASSRGEYGYTF. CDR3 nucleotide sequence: TGTGCTAGTTCCAGGGGGGAGTATGGCTACACCTTC.

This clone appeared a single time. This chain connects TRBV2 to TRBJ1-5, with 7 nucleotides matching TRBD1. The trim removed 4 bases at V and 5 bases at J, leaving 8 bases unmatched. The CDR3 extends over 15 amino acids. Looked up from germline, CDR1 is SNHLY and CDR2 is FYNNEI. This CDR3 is CASSVGQPRDQPQHF. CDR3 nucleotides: TGTGCCAGCAGTGTGGGACAGCCGCGGGATCAGCCCCAGCATTTT.

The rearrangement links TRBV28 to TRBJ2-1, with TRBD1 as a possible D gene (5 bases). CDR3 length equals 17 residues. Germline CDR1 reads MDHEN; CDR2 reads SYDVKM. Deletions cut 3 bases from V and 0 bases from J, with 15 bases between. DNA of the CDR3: TGTGCCAGCAGTTTTAGCCTGACAGTCCACTCCTACAATGAGCAGTTCTTC. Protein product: CASSFSLTVHSYNEQFF.

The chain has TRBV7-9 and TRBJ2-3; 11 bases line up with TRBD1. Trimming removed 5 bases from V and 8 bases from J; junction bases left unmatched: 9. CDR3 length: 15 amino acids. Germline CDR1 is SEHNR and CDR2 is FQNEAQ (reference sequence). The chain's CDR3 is CASSARPGQGGTQYF. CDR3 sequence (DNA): TGTGCCAGCAGCGCCCGACCGGGACAGGGGGGTACGCAGTATTTT.

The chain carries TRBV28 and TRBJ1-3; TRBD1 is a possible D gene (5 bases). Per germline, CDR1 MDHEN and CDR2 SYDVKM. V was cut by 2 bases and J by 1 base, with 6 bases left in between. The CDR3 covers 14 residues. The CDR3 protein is CASSLPGSGNTIYF. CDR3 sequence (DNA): TGTGCCAGCAGTTTACCAGGGTCTGGAAACACCATATATTTT.

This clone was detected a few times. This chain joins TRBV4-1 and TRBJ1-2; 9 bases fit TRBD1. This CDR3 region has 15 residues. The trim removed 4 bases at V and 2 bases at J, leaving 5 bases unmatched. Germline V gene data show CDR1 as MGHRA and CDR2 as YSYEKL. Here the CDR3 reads CASSRGDRDNYGYTF. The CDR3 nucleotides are TGCGCCAGCAGCCGAGGGGACAGGGACAACTATGGCTACACCTTC.

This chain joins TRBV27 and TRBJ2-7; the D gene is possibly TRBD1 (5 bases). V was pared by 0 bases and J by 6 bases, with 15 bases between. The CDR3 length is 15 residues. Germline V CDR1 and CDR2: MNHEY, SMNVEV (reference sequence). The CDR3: CASSLSGQVPSEQYF. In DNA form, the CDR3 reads TGTGCCAGCAGTTTATCGGGGCAAGTCCCTAGCGAGCAGTACTTC.

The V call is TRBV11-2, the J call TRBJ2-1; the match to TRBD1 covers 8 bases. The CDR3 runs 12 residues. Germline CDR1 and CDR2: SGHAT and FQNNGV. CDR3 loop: CATQGALSEQFF. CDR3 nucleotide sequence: TGTGCTACGCAGGGGGCGTTAAGTGAGCAGTTCTTC.

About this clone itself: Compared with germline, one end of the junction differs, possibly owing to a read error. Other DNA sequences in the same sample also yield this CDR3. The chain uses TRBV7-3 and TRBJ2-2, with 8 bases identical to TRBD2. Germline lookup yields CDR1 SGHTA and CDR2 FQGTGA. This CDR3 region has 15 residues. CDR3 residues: CASSLFGGDTGELFF. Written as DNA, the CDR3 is TGTGCCAGCAGCTTATTCGGGGGGGACACCGGGGAGTTGTTTTTT.

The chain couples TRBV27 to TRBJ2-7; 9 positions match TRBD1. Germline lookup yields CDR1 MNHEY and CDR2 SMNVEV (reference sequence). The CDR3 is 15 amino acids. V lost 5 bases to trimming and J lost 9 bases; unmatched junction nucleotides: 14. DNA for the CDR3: TGTGCCAGCAGTCTAAGGACAGGGGCCCCGGACGGGCAGTACTTC. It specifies CASSLRTGAPDGQYF.

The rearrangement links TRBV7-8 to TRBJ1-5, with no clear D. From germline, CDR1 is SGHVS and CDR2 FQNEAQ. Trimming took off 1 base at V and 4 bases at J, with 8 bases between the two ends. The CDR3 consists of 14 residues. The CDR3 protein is CASSLGGLNQPQHF. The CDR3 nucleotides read TGTGCCAGCAGCTTAGGAGGTTTGAATCAGCCCCAGCATTTT.

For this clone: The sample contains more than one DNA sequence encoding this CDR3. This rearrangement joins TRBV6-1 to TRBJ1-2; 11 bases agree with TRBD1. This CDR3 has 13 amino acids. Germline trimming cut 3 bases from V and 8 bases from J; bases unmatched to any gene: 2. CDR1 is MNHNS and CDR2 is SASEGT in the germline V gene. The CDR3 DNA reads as TGTGCCAGCAGTGACCGGGACAGGGGGGGCTACACCTTC. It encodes CASSDRDRGGYTF.

The CDR3 sequence: CASSPDRTYEQYF. The CDR3 bases are TGTGCCAGCAGCCCCGACAGGACCTACGAGCAGTACTTC. The genes are TRBV5-4 and TRBJ2-7; weak D call: TRBD1 (6 bases). Per germline, CDR1 SGHNT and CDR2 YYREEE (reference sequence). The length of the CDR3 is 13 residues. Trimming removed 4 bases from V and 2 bases from J, with 10 bases in between.

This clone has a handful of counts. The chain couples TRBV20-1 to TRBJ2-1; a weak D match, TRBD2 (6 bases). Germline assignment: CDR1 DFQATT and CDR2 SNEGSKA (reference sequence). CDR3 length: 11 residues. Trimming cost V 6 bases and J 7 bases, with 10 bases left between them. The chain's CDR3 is CSAGGWNEQFF. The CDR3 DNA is TGCAGTGCGGGAGGCTGGAATGAGCAGTTCTTC.

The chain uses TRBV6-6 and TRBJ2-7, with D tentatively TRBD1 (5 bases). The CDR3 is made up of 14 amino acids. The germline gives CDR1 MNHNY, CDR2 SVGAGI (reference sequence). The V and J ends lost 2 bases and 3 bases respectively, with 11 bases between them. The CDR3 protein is CASSYDSVGYEQYF. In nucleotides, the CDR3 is TGTGCCAGCAGTTACGACAGTGTAGGCTACGAGCAGTACTTC.

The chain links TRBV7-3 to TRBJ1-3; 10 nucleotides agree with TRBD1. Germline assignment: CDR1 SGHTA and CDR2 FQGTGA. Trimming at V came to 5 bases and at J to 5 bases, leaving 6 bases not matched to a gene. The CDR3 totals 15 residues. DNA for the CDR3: TGTGCCAGCAGCGACAGGGGGCCCGGGAGAAACACCATATATTTT. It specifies CASSDRGPGRNTIYF.

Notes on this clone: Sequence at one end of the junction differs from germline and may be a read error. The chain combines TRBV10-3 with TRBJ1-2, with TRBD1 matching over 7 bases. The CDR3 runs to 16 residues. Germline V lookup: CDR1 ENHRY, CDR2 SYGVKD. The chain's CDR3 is CASSESPTGSPGGYTF. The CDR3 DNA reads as TGTGCCAGCAGTGAGTCCCCGACAGGGTCCCCTGGGGGCTACACCTTC.

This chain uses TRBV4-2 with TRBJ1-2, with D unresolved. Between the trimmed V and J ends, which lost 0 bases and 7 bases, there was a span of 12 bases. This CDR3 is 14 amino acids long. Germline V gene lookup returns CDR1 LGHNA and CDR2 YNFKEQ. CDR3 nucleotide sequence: TGTGCCAGCAGCCAAGATGTGGGCCCCGGTGGCTACACCTTC. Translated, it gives CASSQDVGPGGYTF.

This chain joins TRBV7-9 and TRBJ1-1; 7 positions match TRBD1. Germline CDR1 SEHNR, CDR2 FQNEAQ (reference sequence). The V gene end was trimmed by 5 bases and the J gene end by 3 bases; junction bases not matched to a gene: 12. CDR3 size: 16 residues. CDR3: CASSPPTGYGDTEAFF. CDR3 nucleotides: TGTGCCAGCAGCCCCCCGACAGGGTATGGGGACACTGAAGCTTTCTTT.

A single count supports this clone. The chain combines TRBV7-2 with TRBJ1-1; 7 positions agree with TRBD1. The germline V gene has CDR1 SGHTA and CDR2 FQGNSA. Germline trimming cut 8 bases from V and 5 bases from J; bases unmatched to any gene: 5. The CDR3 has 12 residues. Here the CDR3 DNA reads TGTGCCAGCGGTAACAGGGGAACTGAAGCTTTCTTT. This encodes CASGNRGTEAFF.

The CDR3 DNA reads as TGCGCCAGCAGTTACACGGGACTATCTAATGAGCAGTTCTTC. Protein product: CASSYTGLSNEQFF. The rearrangement links TRBV4-3 to TRBJ2-1; the match to TRBD2 covers 7 bases. CDR3 length equals 14 residues. V shed 6 bases, J shed 7 bases, and the junction held 9 bases outside the gene matches. The germline V gene encodes CDR1 LGHNA and CDR2 YSLEER.

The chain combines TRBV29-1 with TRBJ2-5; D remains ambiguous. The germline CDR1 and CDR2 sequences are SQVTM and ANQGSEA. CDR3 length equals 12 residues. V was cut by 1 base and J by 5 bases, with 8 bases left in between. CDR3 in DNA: TGCAGCGTTGAAGGTAGTACCGAGACCCAGTACTTC. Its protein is CSVEGSTETQYF.

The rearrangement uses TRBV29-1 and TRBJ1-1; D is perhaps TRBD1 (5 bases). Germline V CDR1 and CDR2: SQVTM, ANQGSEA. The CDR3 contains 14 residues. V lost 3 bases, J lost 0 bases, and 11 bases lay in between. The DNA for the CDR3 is TGCAGCGTTGAGGGCGCAGGGATGAACACTGAAGCTTTCTTT. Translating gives CSVEGAGMNTEAFF.

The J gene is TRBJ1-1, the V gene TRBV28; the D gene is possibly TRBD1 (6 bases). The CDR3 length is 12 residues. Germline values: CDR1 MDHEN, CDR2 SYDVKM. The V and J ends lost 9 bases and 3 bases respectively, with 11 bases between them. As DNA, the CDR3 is TGTGCCAGTCGAACAGGGCACACTGAAGCTTTCTTT. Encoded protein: CASRTGHTEAFF.

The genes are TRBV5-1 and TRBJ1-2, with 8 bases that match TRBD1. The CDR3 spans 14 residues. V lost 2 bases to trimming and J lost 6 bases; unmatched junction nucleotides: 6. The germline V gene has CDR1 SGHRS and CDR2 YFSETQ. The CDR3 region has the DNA TGCGCCAGCAGCTTCTCGAACAGGGGGGATGGCTACACCTTC. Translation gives CASSFSNRGDGYTF.

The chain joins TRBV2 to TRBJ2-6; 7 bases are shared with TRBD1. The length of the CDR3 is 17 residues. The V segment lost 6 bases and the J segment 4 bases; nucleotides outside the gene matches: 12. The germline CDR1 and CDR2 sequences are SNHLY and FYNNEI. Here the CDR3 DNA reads TGTGCCAGCAGCTGGGACAGCTTAGCGTTAGGGGCCAACGTCCTGACTTTC. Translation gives CASSWDSLALGANVLTF.

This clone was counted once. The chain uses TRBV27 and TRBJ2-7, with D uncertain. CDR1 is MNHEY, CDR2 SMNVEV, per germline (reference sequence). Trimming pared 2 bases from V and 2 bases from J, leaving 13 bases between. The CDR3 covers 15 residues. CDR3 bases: TGTGCCAGCAGTTTAGCAACCGGGTCCCCCTACGAGCAGTACTTC. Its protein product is CASSLATGSPYEQYF.

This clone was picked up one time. The CDR3 DNA sequence: TGTGCCAGCAGCTTGGATTGGTGGGGGCGACCACGAGGCGAGCAGTACTTC. Encoded protein: CASSLDWWGRPRGEQYF. The V call is TRBV5-6, the J call TRBJ2-5; weak D call: TRBD1 (6 bases). The J call could be wrong; TRBJ2-7 is a better fit for the DNA end. Germline V gene lookup returns CDR1 SGHDT and CDR2 YYEEEE. This CDR3 comprises 17 residues.